Below are 26 T cell receptor beta chains sequenced from a single sample in a study of blood T cell repertoires in COVID-19. Clones were read by immunoSEQ multiplex PCR, and TCRdb kept only the in-frame ones, dropping some. The profile shows roughly 280,000 clones, about 88% of them singletons. Input material: peripheral blood. These receptors came from a man between 18 and 29 years old with active or convalescent COVID-19.

The V gene is TRBV27, the J gene TRBJ2-5; no clear D gene. The germline V gene encodes CDR1 MNHEY and CDR2 SMNVEV (reference sequence). The V end lost 5 bases, the J end lost 0 bases, and 4 bases lay between the germline ends. This CDR3 has 12 amino acids. The CDR3 DNA is TGTGCCAGCAGTAATAACCAAGAGACCCAGTACTTC. Its translation: CASSNNQETQYF.

V is TRBV2 and J is TRBJ2-5, with D perhaps TRBD2 (6 bases). The germline V gene has CDR1 SNHLY and CDR2 FYNNEI. V was cut by 11 bases and J by 4 bases, with 14 bases left in between. This CDR3 contains 12 residues. The CDR3 loop reads CACGTDTETQYF. CDR3 nucleotide sequence: TGTGCCTGCGGGACGGATACAGAGACCCAGTACTTC.

The rearrangement links TRBV4-1 to TRBJ1-5, with unresolved D. CDR1 and CDR2 from the germline V gene are MGHRA and YSYEKL. CDR3 size: 15 residues. With 0 bases removed from V and 2 bases from J, the gap between germline ends came to 8 bases. The CDR3 loop is CASSQEEVGNQPQHF. Written as DNA, the CDR3 is TGCGCCAGCAGCCAAGAAGAGGTGGGCAATCAGCCCCAGCATTTT.

The chain recombines TRBV4-2 with TRBJ2-3; D remains unclear. CDR3 length: 11 residues. V lost 3 bases and J lost 6, with 4 bases in between. Germline CDR1 LGHNA, CDR2 YNFKEQ. CDR3 nucleotides: TGTGCCAGCAGCCACTCGGATACGCAGTATTTT. It yields the protein CASSHSDTQYF.

This clone was recorded at least ten times. V and J are TRBV19 and TRBJ2-3; TRBD2 agrees at 8 bases. Germline CDR1 is LNHDA and CDR2 is SQIVND (reference sequence). This CDR3 is 20 amino acids long. V dropped 5 bases and J dropped 2; count of bases not matched to a gene: 21. CDR3 in DNA: TGTGCCAGTAGTCCCGGGGCCGGTGGGGCTCTAGCGGGCCTCACAGATACGCAGTATTTT. It is translated as CASSPGAGGALAGLTDTQYF.

The chain links TRBV3-1 (or the pseudogene TRBV3-2) to TRBJ1-2, with 7 bases aligning to TRBD1. Trimming at V came to 3 bases and at J to 3 bases, leaving 7 bases not matched to a gene. There are 15 residues in the CDR3. CDR1 and CDR2 from the germline V gene are LGHDT and YNNKEL (reference sequence). This chain's CDR3 is CASSHLDREHYGYTF. Written as DNA, the CDR3 is TGTGCCAGCAGCCATCTTGACAGGGAACACTATGGCTACACCTTC.

This chain connects TRBV14 to TRBJ2-6; tentatively, D is TRBD2 (6 bases). The CDR3 totals 16 residues. CDR1 and CDR2 from the germline V gene are SGHDN and FVKESK. V gave up 2 bases and J gave up 2 bases, with 10 bases separating them. The CDR3 sequence is CASSQNPGAGANVLTF. The CDR3 DNA follows: TGTGCCAGCAGCCAAAACCCGGGGGCTGGGGCCAACGTCCTGACTTTC.

V usage is TRBV7-2 and J usage is TRBJ2-1; TRBD2 aligns across 14 bases. The CDR3 is made up of 15 amino acids. In germline, CDR1 is SGHTA, CDR2 FQGNSA. Trimming at V came to 4 bases and at J to 9 bases, leaving 5 bases not matched to a gene. The CDR3 sequence: CASSSGLAGVGEQFF. CDR3 nucleotide sequence: TGTGCCAGCAGCTCGGGACTAGCGGGAGTAGGTGAGCAGTTCTTC.

This clone was observed a single time. The genes are TRBV5-6 and TRBJ1-5, with D possibly TRBD1 on 5 matching bases. Germline values: CDR1 SGHDT, CDR2 YYEEEE. The V and J ends lost 1 base and 6 bases respectively, with 14 bases between them. The CDR3 runs 15 residues. The CDR3 region is CASSLYRPGSQPQHF. The CDR3, as DNA: TGTGCCAGCAGCTTGTACAGGCCCGGGTCTCAGCCCCAGCATTTT.

The V gene is TRBV4-2, the J gene TRBJ2-1; 8 nucleotides line up with TRBD1. The V segment lost 3 bases and the J segment 4 bases; nucleotides outside the gene matches: 8. CDR3 length: 16 residues. The germline V gene has CDR1 LGHNA and CDR2 YNFKEQ. CDR3 region: CASSQETGASYNEQFF. The CDR3 bases are TGTGCCAGCAGCCAGGAGACAGGGGCGAGTTACAATGAGCAGTTCTTC.

V usage is TRBV29-1 and J usage is TRBJ2-7, with D possibly TRBD2 on 6 matching bases. V was cut by 1 base and J by 4 bases, with 11 bases left in between. Germline V lookup: CDR1 SQVTM, CDR2 ANQGSEA. The CDR3 covers 13 residues. The CDR3 is CSVEGLESYEQYF. The DNA of the CDR3 is TGCAGCGTTGAAGGACTAGAATCATACGAGCAGTACTTC.

V usage is TRBV9 and J usage is TRBJ2-1; 9 bases line up with TRBD1. Germline CDR1 SGDLS, CDR2 YYNGEE. J gave up 8 bases and V 3 bases, and 15 bases lay outside the gene matches. The CDR3 loop spans 17 amino acids. The CDR3 loop is CASSAFVTGQGIDEQFF. The CDR3 DNA reads as TGTGCCAGCAGCGCATTTGTAACGGGACAGGGTATCGATGAGCAGTTCTTC. Full variable domain (missing parts from reference TRBV9 and TRBJ2-1): DSGVTQTPKHLITATGQRVTLRCSPRSGDLSVYWYQQSLDQGLQFLIQYYNGEERAKGNILERFSAQQFPDLHSELNLSSLELGDSALYFCASSAFVTGQGIDEQFFGPGTRLTVL.

Of note for this clone: Additional DNA sequences in this sample encode the identical CDR3. The genes are TRBV12-3 or TRBV12-4 and TRBJ1-5; D is perhaps TRBD1 (5 bases). V lost 2 bases to trimming and J lost 7 bases, with 9 bases between them. The CDR3 extends over 13 amino acids. The chain's CDR3 is CASSLTGVQPQHF. The CDR3 region has the DNA TGTGCCAGCAGTTTAACGGGGGTGCAGCCCCAGCATTTT.

The chain combines TRBV6-1 with TRBJ2-1, with D possibly being TRBD1 (6 bases). The germline gives CDR1 MNHNS, CDR2 SASEGT. V gave up 3 bases and J gave up 0 bases, with 12 bases separating them. This CDR3 is 16 amino acids long. The CDR3, as DNA: TGTGCCAGCAGTGACCACAGGGCTAGCTCCTACAATGAGCAGTTCTTC. The encoded protein is CASSDHRASSYNEQFF.

This rearrangement joins TRBV7-2 to TRBJ2-2; TRBD1 matches 7 bases. The junction had 6 bases not matched to a gene; V was cut back by 5 bases and J by 3 bases. From germline, CDR1 is SGHTA and CDR2 FQGNSA. This CDR3 region has 15 residues. The CDR3 DNA follows: TGTGCCAGCAGCCGCGCCGGGACAGACACCGGGGAGCTGTTTTTT. This gives the protein CASSRAGTDTGELFF.

The chain employs TRBV6-1 and TRBJ1-4; D ambiguous. Trimming removed 7 bases from V and 0 bases from J, with 12 bases in between. CDR3 length equals 15 residues. CDR1 and CDR2 from the germline V gene are MNHNS and SASEGT. The CDR3 coding sequence is TGTGCCAGCACCTCAAGGAGTGCAACTAATGAAAAACTGTTTTTT. Translated: CASTSRSATNEKLFF.

The chain recombines TRBV7-2 with TRBJ2-2; D is perhaps TRBD2 (6 bases). CDR3 length: 14 amino acids. Germline-derived CDR1 and CDR2 are SGHTA and FQGNSA. Trimming stripped 6 bases from V and 6 bases from J, with 14 bases between. The CDR3 DNA sequence: TGTGCCAGCAGACCCCCTGGAGGGCCCGGGGAGCTGTTTTTT. It translates to CASRPPGGPGELFF.

This chain connects TRBV5-1 to TRBJ2-7, with D perhaps matching TRBD1 (5 bases). V lost 4 bases to trimming and J lost 0 bases, with 11 bases between them. Germline V gene lookup returns CDR1 SGHRS and CDR2 YFSETQ. The CDR3 has 14 amino acids. For the CDR3, the DNA is TGCGCCAGCAGCCTGCCGACAGCCTCCTACGAGCAGTACTTC. This gives the protein CASSLPTASYEQYF.

The rearrangement uses TRBV29-1 and TRBJ1-1; no clear D. CDR3 length equals 11 residues. Trimming cost V 6 bases and J 3 bases, with 8 bases left between them. Germline lookup yields CDR1 SQVTM and CDR2 ANQGSEA. The CDR3 region has the DNA TGCAGCGTGTCCCTCTACACTGAAGCTTTCTTT. Its protein product is CSVSLYTEAFF.

This clone was seen a few times. V and J are TRBV11-3 and TRBJ2-7, with D possibly TRBD2 on 6 matching bases. Per the germline V gene, CDR1 is SGHNT and CDR2 is YENEEA. The length of the CDR3 is 14 residues. V was cut by 5 bases and J by 7 bases, with 18 bases left in between. The CDR3 nucleotides read TGTGCCAGCAGCGTCATAAGCGGGCACGGGGAGCAGTACTTC. Encoded protein: CASSVISGHGEQYF.

CDR3 DNA sequence: TGTGCCAGCAGCTCGGGACAGGGTGACAGGGAAAAACTGTTTTTT. It specifies CASSSGQGDREKLFF. V usage is TRBV7-9 and J usage is TRBJ1-4; TRBD1 aligns across 9 bases. CDR3 size: 15 residues. Germline loops: CDR1 SEHNR, CDR2 FQNEAQ (reference sequence). V trimming: 4 bases; J trimming: 8 bases; junction bases outside the gene matches: 8.

This clone has just a few counts. The CDR3, as DNA: TGTGCCAGCAGCTTAGGCGGACTACGGGAGACCCAGTACTTC. Amino acid sequence: CASSLGGLRETQYF. This chain links TRBV7-2 with TRBJ2-5, with a possible D match to TRBD2 (6 bases). Germline CDR1 reads SGHTA; CDR2 reads FQGNSA. V lost 1 base to trimming and J lost 5 bases, with 11 bases between them. The CDR3 runs 14 residues.

Points on this clone: A junction boundary mismatches the germline segment, possibly from a read error. The chain links TRBV19 to TRBJ2-4; D not resolved. The V gene's germline CDR1 is LNHDA and CDR2 SQIVND (reference sequence). This CDR3 spans 13 amino acids. The CDR3 here is CASSDNRSPIVKF. The CDR3 DNA reads TGTGCCAGTAGTGATAATCGAAGCCCAATAGTCAAGTTC. The complete variable domain, with remaining parts taken from reference TRBV19 and TRBJ2-4, reads DGGITQSPKYLFRKEGQNVTLSCEQNLNHDAMYWYRQDPGQGLRLIYYSQIVNDFQKGDIAEGYSVSREKKESFPLTVTSAQKNPTAFYLCASSDNRSPIVKFGAGTRLSVL.

V is TRBV4-2 and J is TRBJ2-1, with 13 bases lining up with TRBD2. Germline lookup yields CDR1 LGHNA and CDR2 YNFKEQ. CDR3 size: 16 residues. Trimming at V came to 5 bases and at J to 8 bases, leaving 9 bases not matched to a gene. The CDR3 coding sequence is TGTGCCAGCAGCACCCGGACTAGCGGGAGTGGGGATGAGCAGTTCTTC. Protein sequence: CASSTRTSGSGDEQFF.

J is TRBJ1-2 and V is TRBV5-1; a weak D match, TRBD1 (6 bases). Trimming took 0 bases from V and 7 from J, leaving 13 bases between them. The length of the CDR3 is 14 residues. The germline V gene encodes CDR1 SGHRS and CDR2 YFSETQ. The CDR3 loop is CASSLAPLDSGYTF. The CDR3 DNA follows: TGCGCCAGCAGCTTGGCTCCACTGGACAGTGGCTACACCTTC.

This clone was seen only once. V and J are TRBV28 and TRBJ1-5; D gene ambiguous. Germline assignment: CDR1 MDHEN and CDR2 SYDVKM. The CDR3 has 12 residues. For the CDR3, the DNA is TGTTCGGTCACAGAGAACAATCAGCCCCAGCATTTT. Its protein is CSVTENNQPQHF.